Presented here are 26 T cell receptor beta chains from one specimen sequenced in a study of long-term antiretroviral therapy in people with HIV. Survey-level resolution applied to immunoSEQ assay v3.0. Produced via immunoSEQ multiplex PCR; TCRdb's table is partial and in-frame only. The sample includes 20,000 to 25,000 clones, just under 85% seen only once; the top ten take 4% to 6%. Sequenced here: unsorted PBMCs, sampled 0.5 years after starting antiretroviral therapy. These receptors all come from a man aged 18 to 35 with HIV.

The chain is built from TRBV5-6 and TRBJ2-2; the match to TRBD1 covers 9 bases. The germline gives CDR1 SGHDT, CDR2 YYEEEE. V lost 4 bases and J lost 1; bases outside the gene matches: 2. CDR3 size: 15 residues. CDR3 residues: CASSPGQGNTGELFF. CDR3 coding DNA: TGTGCCAGCAGCCCGGGACAGGGGAACACCGGGGAGCTGTTTTTT.

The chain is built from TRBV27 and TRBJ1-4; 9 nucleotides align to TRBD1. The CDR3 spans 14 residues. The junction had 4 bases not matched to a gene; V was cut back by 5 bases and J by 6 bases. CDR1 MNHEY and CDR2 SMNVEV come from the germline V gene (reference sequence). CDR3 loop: CASSPGQGYEKLFF. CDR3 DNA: TGTGCCAGCAGTCCAGGACAGGGGTATGAAAAACTGTTTTTT.

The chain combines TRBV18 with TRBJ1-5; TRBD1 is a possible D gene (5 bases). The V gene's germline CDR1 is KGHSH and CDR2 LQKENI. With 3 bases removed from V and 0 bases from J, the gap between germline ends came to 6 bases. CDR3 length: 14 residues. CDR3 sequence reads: CASSPRDSNQPQHF. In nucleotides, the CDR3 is TGTGCCAGCTCACCCAGGGATAGCAATCAGCCCCAGCATTTT.

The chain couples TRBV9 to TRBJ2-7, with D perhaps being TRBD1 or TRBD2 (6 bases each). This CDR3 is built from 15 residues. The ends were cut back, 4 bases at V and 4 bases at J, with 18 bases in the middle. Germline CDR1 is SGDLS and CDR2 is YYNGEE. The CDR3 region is CASSIMWGALYEQYF. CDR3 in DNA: TGTGCCAGCAGCATTATGTGGGGGGCTTTATACGAGCAGTACTTC.

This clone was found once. The CDR3 DNA sequence: TGTGCCATCAGTGAGTCAGGTGGGGCCGACTACGAGCAGTACTTC. Its translation is CAISESGGADYEQYF. This chain joins TRBV10-3 and TRBJ2-7; possible D gene TRBD1, 5 bases. Trimming removed 0 bases at V and 3 bases at J, with 12 bases between. The CDR3 is 15 amino acids. CDR1 and CDR2 (germline): ENHRY, SYGVKD.

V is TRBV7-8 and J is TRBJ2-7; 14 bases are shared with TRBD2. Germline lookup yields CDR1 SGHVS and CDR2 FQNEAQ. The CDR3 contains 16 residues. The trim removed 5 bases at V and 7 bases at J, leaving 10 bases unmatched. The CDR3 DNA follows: TGTGCCAGCAGCCCGGTCGGGACTAGCGGGAGTGAGGAGCAGTACTTC. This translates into CASSPVGTSGSEEQYF.

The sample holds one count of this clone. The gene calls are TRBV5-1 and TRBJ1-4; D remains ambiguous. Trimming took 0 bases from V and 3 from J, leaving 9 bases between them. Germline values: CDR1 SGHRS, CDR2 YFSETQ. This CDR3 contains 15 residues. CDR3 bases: TGCGCCAGCAGCTTGGGGGCAGGCCCTAATGAAAAACTGTTTTTT. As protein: CASSLGAGPNEKLFF.

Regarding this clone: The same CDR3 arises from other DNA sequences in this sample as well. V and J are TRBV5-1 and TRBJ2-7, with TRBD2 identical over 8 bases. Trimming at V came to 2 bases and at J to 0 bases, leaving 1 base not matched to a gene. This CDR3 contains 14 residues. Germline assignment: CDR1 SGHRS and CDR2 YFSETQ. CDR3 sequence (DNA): TGCGCCAGCAGCTTCCGGGGGGGCTCCTACGAGCAGTACTTC. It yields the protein CASSFRGGSYEQYF. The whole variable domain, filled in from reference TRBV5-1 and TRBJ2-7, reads KAGVTQTPRYLIKTRGQQVTLSCSPISGHRSVSWYQQTPGQGLQFLFEYFSETQRNKGNFPGRFSGRQFSNSRSEMNVSTLELGDSALYLCASSFRGGSYEQYFGPGTRLTVT.

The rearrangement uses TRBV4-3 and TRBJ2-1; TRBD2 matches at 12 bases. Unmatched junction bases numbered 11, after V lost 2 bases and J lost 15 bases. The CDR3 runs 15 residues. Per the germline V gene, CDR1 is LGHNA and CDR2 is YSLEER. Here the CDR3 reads CASSQSQTSGGVRFF. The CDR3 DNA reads TGCGCCAGCAGCCAATCCCAGACTAGCGGGGGCGTTAGGTTCTTC.

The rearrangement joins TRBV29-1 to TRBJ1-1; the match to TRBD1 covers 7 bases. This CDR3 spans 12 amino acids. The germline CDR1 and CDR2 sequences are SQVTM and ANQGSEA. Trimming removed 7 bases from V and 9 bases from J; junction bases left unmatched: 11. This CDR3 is CSGGETGSKAFF. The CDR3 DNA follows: TGCAGCGGGGGGGAGACAGGGTCAAAAGCTTTCTTT.

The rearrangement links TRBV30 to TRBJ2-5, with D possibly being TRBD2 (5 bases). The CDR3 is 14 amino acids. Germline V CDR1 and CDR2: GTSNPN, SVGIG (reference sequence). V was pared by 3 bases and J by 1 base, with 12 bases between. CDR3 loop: CAWSRGLPQETQYF. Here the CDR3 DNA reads TGTGCCTGGAGCCGAGGACTGCCCCAAGAGACCCAGTACTTC.

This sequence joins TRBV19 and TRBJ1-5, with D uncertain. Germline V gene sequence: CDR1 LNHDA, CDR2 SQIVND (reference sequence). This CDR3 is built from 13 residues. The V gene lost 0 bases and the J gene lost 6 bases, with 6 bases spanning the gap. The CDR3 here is CASSIDGVQPQHF. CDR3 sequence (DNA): TGTGCCAGTAGTATAGATGGGGTTCAGCCCCAGCATTTT.

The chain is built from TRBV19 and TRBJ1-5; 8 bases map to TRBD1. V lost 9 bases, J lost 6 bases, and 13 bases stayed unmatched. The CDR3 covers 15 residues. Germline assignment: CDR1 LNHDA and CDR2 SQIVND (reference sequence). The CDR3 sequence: CASDPGQGVGQPQHF. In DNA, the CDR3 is TGTGCCAGCGACCCCGGACAGGGCGTGGGTCAGCCCCAGCATTTT.

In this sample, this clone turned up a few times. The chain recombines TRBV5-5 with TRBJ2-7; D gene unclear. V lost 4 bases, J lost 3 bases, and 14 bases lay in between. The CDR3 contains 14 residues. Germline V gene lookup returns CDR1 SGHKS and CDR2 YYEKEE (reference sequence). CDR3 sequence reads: CASSRVTEIYEQYF. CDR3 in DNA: TGTGCCAGCAGCCGAGTCACAGAGATCTACGAGCAGTACTTC.

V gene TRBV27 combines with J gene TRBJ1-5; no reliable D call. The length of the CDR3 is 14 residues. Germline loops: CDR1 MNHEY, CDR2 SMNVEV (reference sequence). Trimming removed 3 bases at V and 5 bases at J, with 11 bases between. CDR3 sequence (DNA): TGTGCCAGCAGTTTTTATTCCGGGCATCAGCCCCAGCATTTT. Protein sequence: CASSFYSGHQPQHF.

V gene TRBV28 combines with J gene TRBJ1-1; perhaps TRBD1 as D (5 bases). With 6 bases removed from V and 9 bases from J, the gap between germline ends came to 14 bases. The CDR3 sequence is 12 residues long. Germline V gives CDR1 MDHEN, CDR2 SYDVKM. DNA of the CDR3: TGTGCCAGCAGCCTTGGGGCCCTCCAAGCTTTCTTT. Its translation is CASSLGALQAFF.

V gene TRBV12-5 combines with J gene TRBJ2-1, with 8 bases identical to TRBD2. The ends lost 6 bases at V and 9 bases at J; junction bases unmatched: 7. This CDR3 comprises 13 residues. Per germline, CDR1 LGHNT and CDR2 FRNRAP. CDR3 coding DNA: TGTGCTAGTGGCGTAGCGGGACCAGCTGAGCAGTTCTTC. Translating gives CASGVAGPAEQFF.

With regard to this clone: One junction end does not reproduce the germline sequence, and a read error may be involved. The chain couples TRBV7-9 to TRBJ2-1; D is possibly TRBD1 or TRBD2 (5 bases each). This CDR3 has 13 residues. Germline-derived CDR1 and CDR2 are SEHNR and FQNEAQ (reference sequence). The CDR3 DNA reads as TGTGCCAGCAGCTTAGTGGGGGACCCAGGGTGGATCTTC. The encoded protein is CASSLVGDPGWIF.

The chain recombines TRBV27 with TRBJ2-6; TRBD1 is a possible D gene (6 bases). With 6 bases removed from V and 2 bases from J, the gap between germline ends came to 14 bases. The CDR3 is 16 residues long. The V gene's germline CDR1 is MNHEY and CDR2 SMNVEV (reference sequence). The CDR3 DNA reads TGTGCCAGCAGGAAAATTCGACAGGCTGGGGCCAACGTCCTGACTTTC. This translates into CASRKIRQAGANVLTF.

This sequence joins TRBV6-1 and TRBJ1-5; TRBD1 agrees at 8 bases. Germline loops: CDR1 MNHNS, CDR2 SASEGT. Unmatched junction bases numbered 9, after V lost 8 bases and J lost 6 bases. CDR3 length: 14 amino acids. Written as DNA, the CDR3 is TGTGCCAGCCACAGGGGGGGCGCGGGTCAGCCCCAGCATTTT. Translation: CASHRGGAGQPQHF.

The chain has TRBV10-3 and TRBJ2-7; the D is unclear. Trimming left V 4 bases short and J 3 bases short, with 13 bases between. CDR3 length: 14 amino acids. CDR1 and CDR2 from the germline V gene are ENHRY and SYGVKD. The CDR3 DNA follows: TGTGCCATCAGTGTCGGCAGTGTTCGCTACGAGCAGTACTTC. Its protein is CAISVGSVRYEQYF.

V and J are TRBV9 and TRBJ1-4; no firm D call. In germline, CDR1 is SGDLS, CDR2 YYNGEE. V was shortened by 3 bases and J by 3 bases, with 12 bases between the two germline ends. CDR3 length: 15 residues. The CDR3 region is CASSALRGANEKLFF. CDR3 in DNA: TGTGCCAGCAGCGCCCTGCGGGGAGCTAATGAAAAACTGTTTTTT.

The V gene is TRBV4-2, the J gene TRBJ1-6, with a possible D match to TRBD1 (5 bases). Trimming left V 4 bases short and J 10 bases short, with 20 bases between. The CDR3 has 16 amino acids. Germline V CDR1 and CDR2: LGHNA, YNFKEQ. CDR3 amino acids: CASSPGLTLVGSPLHF. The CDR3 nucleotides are TGTGCCAGCAGCCCGGGACTGACGCTCGTGGGATCACCCCTCCACTTT.

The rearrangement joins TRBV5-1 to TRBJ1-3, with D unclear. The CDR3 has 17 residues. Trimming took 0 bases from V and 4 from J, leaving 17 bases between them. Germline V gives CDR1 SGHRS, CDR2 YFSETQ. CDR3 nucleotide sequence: TGCGCCAGCAGCTTGGAGTGGACCAGCCTGGGAGGAAACACCATATATTTT. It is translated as CASSLEWTSLGGNTIYF.

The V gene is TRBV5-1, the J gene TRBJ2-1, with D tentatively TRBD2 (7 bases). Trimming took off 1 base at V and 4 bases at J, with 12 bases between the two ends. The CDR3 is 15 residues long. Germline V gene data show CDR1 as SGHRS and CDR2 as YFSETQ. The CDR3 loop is CASSLTRGPYNEQFF. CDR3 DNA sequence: TGCGCCAGCAGCTTGACGCGGGGGCCGTACAATGAGCAGTTCTTC.

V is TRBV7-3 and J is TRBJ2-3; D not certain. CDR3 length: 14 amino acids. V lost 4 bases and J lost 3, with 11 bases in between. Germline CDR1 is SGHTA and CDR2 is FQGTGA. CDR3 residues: CASSSAAGTDTQYF. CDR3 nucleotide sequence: TGTGCCAGCAGCTCCGCGGCAGGTACAGATACGCAGTATTTT.